This section outlines one T cell receptor (beta chain) sequence together with its context. This record belongs to a study of blood T cell repertoires in COVID-19. Generated by immunoSEQ multiplex PCR, the TCRdb table keeps only in-frame clones and is missing some. The table shows approximately 37,000 clones, with 80% to 90% occurring only once. CDR3 length: 15 amino acids. Germline CDR1 KGHSH, CDR2 LQKENI. Germline trimming cut 3 bases from V and 15 bases from J; bases unmatched to any gene: 13. Sequenced input: peripheral blood. This TCR was sampled from a woman between 65 and 79 years old with acute or convalescent COVID-19. The genes are TRBV18 and TRBJ2-1, with 11 bases fitting TRBD2. Here the CDR3 DNA reads TGTGCCAGCTCACCGGAGGGACTAGCGGCTTACTTGGTGTTCTTC. Translated: CASSPEGLAAYLVFF.